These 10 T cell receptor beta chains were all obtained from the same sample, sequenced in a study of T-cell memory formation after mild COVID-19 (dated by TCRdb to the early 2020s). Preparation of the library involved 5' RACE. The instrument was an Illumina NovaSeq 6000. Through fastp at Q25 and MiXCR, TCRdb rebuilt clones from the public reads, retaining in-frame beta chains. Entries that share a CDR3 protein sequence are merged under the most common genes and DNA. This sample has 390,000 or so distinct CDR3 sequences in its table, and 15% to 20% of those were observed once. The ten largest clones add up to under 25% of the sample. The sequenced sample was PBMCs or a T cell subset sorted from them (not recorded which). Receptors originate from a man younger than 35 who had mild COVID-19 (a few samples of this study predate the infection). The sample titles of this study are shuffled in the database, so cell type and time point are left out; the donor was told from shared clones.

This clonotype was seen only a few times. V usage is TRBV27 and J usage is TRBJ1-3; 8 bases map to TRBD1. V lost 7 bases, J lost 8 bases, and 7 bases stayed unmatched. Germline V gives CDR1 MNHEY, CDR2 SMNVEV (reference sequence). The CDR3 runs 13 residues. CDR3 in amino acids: CASNRDRRDTIYF. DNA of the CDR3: TGTGCCAGCAACCGGGACAGGCGAGACACCATATATTTT.

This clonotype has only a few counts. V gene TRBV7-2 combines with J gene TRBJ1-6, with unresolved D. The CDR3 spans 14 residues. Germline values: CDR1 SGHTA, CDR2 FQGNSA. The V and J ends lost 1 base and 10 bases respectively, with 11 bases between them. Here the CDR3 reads CASSLVTSESPLHF. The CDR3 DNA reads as TGTGCCAGCAGCTTAGTGACTTCGGAATCACCCCTCCACTTT.

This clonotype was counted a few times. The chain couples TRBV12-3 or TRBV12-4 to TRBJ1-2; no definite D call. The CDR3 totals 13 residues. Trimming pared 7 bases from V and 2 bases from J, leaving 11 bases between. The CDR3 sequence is CASTKRENYGYTF. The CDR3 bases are TGTGCCAGCACCAAACGAGAGAACTATGGCTACACCTTC.

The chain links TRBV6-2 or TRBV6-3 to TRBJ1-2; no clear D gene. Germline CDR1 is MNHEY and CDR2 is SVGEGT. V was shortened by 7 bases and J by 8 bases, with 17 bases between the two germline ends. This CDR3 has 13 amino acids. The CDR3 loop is CASKGTGIVGYTF. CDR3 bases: TGTGCCAGCAAAGGTACGGGCATTGTCGGCTACACCTTC.

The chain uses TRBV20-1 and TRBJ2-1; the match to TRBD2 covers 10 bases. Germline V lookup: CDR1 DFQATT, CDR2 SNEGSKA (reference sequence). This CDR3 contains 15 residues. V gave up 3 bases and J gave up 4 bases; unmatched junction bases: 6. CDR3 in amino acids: CSARAAGGRYNEQFF. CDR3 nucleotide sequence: TGCAGTGCTAGGGCAGCGGGGGGGAGATACAATGAGCAGTTCTTC.

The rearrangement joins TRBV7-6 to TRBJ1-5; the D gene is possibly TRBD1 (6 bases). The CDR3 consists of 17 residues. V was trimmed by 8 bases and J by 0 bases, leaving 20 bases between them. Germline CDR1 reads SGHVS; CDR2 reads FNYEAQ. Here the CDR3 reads CASGGWQGRISNQPQHF. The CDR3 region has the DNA TGTGCCAGCGGGGGATGGCAGGGGCGCATTAGCAATCAGCCCCAGCATTTT.

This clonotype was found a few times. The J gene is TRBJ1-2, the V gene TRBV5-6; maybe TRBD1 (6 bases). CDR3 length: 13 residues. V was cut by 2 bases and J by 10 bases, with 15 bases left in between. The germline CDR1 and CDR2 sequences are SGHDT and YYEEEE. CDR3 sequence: CASSLREGGVYTF. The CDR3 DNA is TGTGCCAGCAGCTTACGCGAGGGGGGGGTCTACACCTTC.

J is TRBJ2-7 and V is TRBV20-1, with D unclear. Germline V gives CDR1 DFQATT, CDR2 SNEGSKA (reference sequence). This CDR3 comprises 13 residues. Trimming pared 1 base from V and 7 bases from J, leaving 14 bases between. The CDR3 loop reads CSARAVIIWEQYV. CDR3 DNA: TGCAGTGCTAGAGCGGTAATTATCTGGGAGCAGTACGTC.

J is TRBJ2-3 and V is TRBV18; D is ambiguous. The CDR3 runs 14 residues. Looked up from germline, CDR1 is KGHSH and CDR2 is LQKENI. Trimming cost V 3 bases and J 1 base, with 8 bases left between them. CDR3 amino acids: CASSPLPGTDTQYF. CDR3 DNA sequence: TGTGCCAGCTCACCCCTCCCCGGCACAGATACGCAGTATTTT.

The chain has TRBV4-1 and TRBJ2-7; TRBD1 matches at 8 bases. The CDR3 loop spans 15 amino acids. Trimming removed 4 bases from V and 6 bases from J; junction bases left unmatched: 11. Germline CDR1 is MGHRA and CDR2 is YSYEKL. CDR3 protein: CASSPRDRTLSEQYF. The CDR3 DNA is TGCGCCAGCAGCCCGAGGGACAGGACCTTGTCCGAGCAGTACTTC.